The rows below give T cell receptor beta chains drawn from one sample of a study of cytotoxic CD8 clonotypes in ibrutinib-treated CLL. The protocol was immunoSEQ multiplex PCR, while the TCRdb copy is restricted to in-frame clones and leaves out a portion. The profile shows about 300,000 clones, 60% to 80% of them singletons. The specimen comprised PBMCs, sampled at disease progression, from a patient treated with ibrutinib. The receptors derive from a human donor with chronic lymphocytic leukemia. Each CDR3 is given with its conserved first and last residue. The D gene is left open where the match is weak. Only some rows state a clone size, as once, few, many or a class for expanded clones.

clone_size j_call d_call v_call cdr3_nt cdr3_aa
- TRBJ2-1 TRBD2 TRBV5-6 TGTGCCAGCAGCTTACTAGCGGGAGATTACAATGAGCAGTTCTTC CASSLLAGDYNEQFF
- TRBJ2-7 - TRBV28 TGTGCCAGCAGAGCAGGGGCCTACGAGCAGTACTTC CASRAGAYEQYF
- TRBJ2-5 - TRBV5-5 TGTGCCAGCAGCTCTTCAGGGGTGCGGGAGACCCAGTACTTC CASSSSGVRETQYF
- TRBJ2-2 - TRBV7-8 TGTGCCAGCAGCTTAGCGGGAAGCACCGGGGAGCTGTTTTTT CASSLAGSTGELFF
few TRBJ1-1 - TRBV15 TGTGCCACCAGCAGAGATCAGGGATTGAGCACTGAAGCTTTCTTT CATSRDQGLSTEAFF
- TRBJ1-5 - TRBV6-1 TGTGCCAGCAGCCCCGTTAGACACTCCAATCAGCCCCAGCATTTT CASSPVRHSNQPQHF
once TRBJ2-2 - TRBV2 TGTGCCAGCAGGCTTTTCCAATCCGGGGAGCTGTTTTTT CASRLFQSGELFF
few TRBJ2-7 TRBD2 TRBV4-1 TGCGCCAGCAGCCAACCAACTAGCGGGGACTACGAGCAGTACTTC CASSQPTSGDYEQYF
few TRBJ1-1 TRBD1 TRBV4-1 TGCGCCAGCACCCATGGGACAGGGGCACGAGCAGCTTTCTTT CASTHGTGARAAFF
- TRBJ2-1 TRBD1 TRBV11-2 TGTGCCAGCAGCTCAGCCGGGACAGGGGGCCCCTACAATGAGCAGTTCTTC CASSSAGTGGPYNEQFF
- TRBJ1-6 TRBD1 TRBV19 TGTGCCAGTAGGGACAGGGGCGGTTCACCCCTCCACTTT CASRDRGGSPLHF
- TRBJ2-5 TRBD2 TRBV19 TGTGCCAGTAGTAAACGGGCACCTAGCGGGTTCCAAGAGACCCAGTACTTC CASSKRAPSGFQETQYF
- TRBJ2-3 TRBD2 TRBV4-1 TGCGCCAGCAGCCAATTGTTTAGCGGGGTTGTAGATACGCAGTATTTT CASSQLFSGVVDTQYF
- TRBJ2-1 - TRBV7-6 TGTGCCAGCAGCTTAGACGGAGGGGGGCACAATGAGCAGTTCTTC CASSLDGGGHNEQFF
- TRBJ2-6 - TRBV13 TGTGCCAGCAGCCGGGACCTTGCCAACGTCCTGACTTTC CASSRDLANVLTF
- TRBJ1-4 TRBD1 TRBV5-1 TGCGCCAGCAGCTTAGGACAGGGAAATGAAAAACTGTTTTTT CASSLGQGNEKLFF
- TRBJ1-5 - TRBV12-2 TGTGCAAGTCGCGTTGGATACAGGATCAGCAATCAGCCCCAGCATTTT CASRVGYRISNQPQHF
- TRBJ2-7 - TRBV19 TGTGCCAGTAGTATCGGGGCGCGAGGGATTTACGAGCAGTACTTC CASSIGARGIYEQYF
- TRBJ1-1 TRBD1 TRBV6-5 TGTGCCAGCAGCGCCACAGGGGCATATGAAGCTTTCTTT CASSATGAYEAFF
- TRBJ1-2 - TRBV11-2 TGTGCCAGCAGCTTAGCCTCCGGACAGACTAACTATGGCTACACCTTC CASSLASGQTNYGYTF
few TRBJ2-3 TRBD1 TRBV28 TGTGCCAGCAGTTTCCCCGCACCGGGACAGGGCACAGATACGCAGTATTTT CASSFPAPGQGTDTQYF
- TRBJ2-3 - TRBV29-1 TGCAGCGTCCACAGGGACGCCACAGATACGCAGTATTTT CSVHRDATDTQYF
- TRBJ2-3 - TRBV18 TGTGCCAGCTCACCGCCGGGAGGCACAGATACGCAGTATTTT CASSPPGGTDTQYF
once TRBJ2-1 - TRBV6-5 TGTGCCAGCAGTTACTACAGGTCCGCTGGCAATGAGCAGTTCTTC CASSYYRSAGNEQFF
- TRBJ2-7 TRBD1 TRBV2 TGTGCCAGCAGTCGGGGCCGGGACAGTCCCTACGAGCAGTACTTC CASSRGRDSPYEQYF
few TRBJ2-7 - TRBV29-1 TGCAGCGTTGAGTTGGGTTCCGAGCAGTACTTC CSVELGSEQYF
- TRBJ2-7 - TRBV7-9 TGTGCCAGCAGCTTACGGGCGGACTACGAGCAGTACTTC CASSLRADYEQYF
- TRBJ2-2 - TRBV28 TGTGCCAGCAGTCCCCACCTGGGGAACACCGGGGAGCTGTTTTTT CASSPHLGNTGELFF
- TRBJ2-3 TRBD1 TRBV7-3 TGTGCCAGCAGCTCGGACAGGGACACAGATACGCAGTATTTT CASSSDRDTDTQYF
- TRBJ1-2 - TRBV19 TGTGCCAGTAGTCCTCCTAGATTGTATGGCTACACCTTC CASSPPRLYGYTF
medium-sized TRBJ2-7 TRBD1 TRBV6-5 TGTGCCAGCCGGGACAGGGTCGAGCAGTACTTC CASRDRVEQYF
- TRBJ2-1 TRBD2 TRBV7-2 TGTGCCAGCAGCTTAGGACTAGCGGAGACCCTTGAGCAGTTCTTC CASSLGLAETLEQFF
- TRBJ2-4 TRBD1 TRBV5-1 TGCGCCAGCAGCCACGGGACAGGGTATCAAAACATTCAGTACTTC CASSHGTGYQNIQYF
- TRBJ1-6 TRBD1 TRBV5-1 TGCGCCAGCAGCCAATCGGGACAGGGTGGAACACCCCTCCACTTT CASSQSGQGGTPLHF
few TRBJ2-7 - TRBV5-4 TGTGCCAGCAGCTTGGCCGGTATCCACGAGCAGTACTTC CASSLAGIHEQYF
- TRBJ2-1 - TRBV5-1 TGCGCCAGCAGCTTGGAGAGGATGAACTTGGGGGATGAGCAGTTCTTC CASSLERMNLGDEQFF
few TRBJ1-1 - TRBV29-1 TGCAGCGTTGGGATCGTGAACACTGAAGCTTTCTTT CSVGIVNTEAFF
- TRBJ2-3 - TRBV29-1 TGCAGCGTCGAACTGGGTGCTTCAGATACGCAGTATTTT CSVELGASDTQYF
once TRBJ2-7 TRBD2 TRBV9 TGTGCCAGCAGCCCGACGGGAGGCTCCTACGAGCAGTACTTC CASSPTGGSYEQYF
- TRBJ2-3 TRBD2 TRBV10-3 TGTGCCATCACCAAGCAAGGGCTAGCGGGAGATGATACGCAGTATTTT CAITKQGLAGDDTQYF
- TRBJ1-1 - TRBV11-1 TGTGCCAGCAGTTCCTGGGCCCGGAGGGACACTGAAGCTTTCTTT CASSSWARRDTEAFF
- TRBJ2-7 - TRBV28 TGTGCCAGCACATGGGCAGGGGTAAGCGAGCAGTACTTC CASTWAGVSEQYF
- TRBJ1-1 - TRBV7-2 TGTGCCAGCAGCCCTCCCGGGACTGCAATGAACACTGAAGCTTTCTTT CASSPPGTAMNTEAFF
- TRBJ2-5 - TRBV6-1 TGTGCCAGCAGTGAATGGGCCGATGGGTGGGGCCCCAGGCTCCAAGAGACCCAGTACTTC CASSEWADGWGPRLQETQYF
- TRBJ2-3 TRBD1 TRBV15 TGTGCCACCAGCAGAGGTGGACAGGGCACAGATACGCAGTATTTT CATSRGGQGTDTQYF
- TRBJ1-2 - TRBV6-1 TGTGCCAGCAGCGTTACAGGCTACTCAAAATTAGGATACACCTTC CASSVTGYSKLGYTF
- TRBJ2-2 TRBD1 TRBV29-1 TGCAGCGTTGATGGGCCCGGGACAGAGAACACCGGGGAGCTGTTTTTT CSVDGPGTENTGELFF
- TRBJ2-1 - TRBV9 TGTGCCAGCAGCTATAGCGGAACCTCTTACAATGAGCAGTTCTTC CASSYSGTSYNEQFF
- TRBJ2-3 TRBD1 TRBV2 TGTGCCAGCAGTGACAGAGGACAGGAATTCCCCACAGATACGCAGTATTTT CASSDRGQEFPTDTQYF
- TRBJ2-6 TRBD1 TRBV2 TGTGCCAGCAGTGAGTCCCCCAGGGGGACAGGGGCATACTCTGGGGCCAACGTCCTGACTTTC CASSESPRGTGAYSGANVLTF
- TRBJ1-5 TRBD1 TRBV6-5 TGTGCCAGCAGTCCGACAGGGCTGGGCAATCAGCCCCAGCATTTT CASSPTGLGNQPQHF
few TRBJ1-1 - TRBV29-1 TGCAGCGTTGTCCGGCTGAACACTGAAGCTTTCTTT CSVVRLNTEAFF
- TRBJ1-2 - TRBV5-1 TGCGCCAGCAGCTTTTGGCCTAAGGGGCCGGATGGCTACACCTTC CASSFWPKGPDGYTF
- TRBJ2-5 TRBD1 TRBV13 TGTGCCAGCAGCTCGCAACTCGGGACAGGACAGGAGACCCAGTACTTC CASSSQLGTGQETQYF
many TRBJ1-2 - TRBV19 TGTGCCAGTAGTATAGATGCCAGGGCCGGCAATGGCTACACCTTC CASSIDARAGNGYTF
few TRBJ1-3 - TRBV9 TGTGCCAGCAGCGTAGGGGTAGGGTTTGGAAACACCATATATTTT CASSVGVGFGNTIYF
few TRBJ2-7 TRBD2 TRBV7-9 TGTGCCAGCAGCCGGGGGGTTCAGTACGAGCAGTACTTC CASSRGVQYEQYF